This T cell receptor beta chain was recovered during a study of T cell responses to AZD1222 COVID-19 vaccine. General observations from the study: Receipt of two AZD1222 doses was followed by a rise in Spike-specific TCR breadth and depth. Nearly half of the spike-specific TCRs reportedly recognize variant regions that carry no mutations. Baseline seropositives among AZD1222 recipients totaled only five to seven.

On this clone itself: The antigen is unknown.

V was pared by 3 bases and J by 0 bases, with 4 bases of the junction left unmatched. The length of the CDR3 is 15 residues. Germline V gene data show CDR1 as SGHTA and CDR2 as FQGNSA. The method was immunoSEQ multiplex PCR; TCRdb's version includes in-frame clones alone and lacks a portion of them. The data hold about 67,000 clones, with under 90% observed a single time. This receptor was identified in an adult who received the AZD1222 COVID-19 vaccine. The V gene is TRBV7-2, the J gene TRBJ1-2; 7 nucleotides match TRBD1. The specimen was peripheral blood, collected 28 days after the second AZD1222 dose. CDR3 nucleotide sequence: TGTGCCAGCAGCTTCCAAGGGACAGCTAACTATGGCTACACCTTC. This encodes CASSFQGTANYGYTF.